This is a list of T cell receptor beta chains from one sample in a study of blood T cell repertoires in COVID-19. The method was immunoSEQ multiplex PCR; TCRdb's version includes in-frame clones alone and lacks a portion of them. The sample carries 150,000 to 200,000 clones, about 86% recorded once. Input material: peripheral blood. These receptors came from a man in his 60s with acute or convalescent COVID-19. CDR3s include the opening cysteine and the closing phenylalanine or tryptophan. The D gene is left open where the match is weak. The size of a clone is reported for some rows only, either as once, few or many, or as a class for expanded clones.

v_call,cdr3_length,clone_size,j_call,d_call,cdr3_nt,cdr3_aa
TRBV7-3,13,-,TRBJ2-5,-,TGTGCCAGCAGCCCTCCAGGGTCAGAGACCCAGTACTTC,CASSPPGSETQYF
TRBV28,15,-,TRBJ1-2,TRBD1,TGTGCCAGCAGAGGGACGGGACAGGGGAGGGATGGCTACACCTTC,CASRGTGQGRDGYTF
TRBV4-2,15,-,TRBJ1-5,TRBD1,TGTGCCAGCAGCCACGCTGGACAGGGTGGACAGCCCCAGCATTTT,CASSHAGQGGQPQHF
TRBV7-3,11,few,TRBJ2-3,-,TGTGCCAGCAGCCCACTCCTGACGCAGTATTTT,CASSPLLTQYF
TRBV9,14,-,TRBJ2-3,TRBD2,TGTGCCAGCAGCGAGCGGGAGGGCCGAGATACGCAGTATTTT,CASSEREGRDTQYF
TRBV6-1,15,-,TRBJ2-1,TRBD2,TGTGCCAGCAGTGAAGGACTAGCGGACTACAATGAGCAGTTCTTC,CASSEGLADYNEQFF
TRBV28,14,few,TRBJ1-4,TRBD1,TGTGCCAGCAGCCTGACAGGGGACCGGGAAAAACTGTTTTTT,CASSLTGDREKLFF
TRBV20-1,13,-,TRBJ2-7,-,TGCAGTGCTAGTACCAGGGCTATAGGCGAGCAGTACTTC,CSASTRAIGEQYF
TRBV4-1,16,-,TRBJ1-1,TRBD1,TGCGCCAGCAGCCGGGGACAGTGGGGTGAGGACACTGAAGCTTTCTTT,CASSRGQWGEDTEAFF
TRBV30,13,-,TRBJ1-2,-,TGTGCCTGGAGTGTACCAGGACCCCGTGGAGAGGGCTTC,CAWSVPGPRGEGF
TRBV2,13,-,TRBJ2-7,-,TGTGCCAGCAATCATGGGCCCTCCTACGAGCAGTACTTC,CASNHGPSYEQYF
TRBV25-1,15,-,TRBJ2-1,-,TGTGCCAGCAGTGAATGGGCGACAGTTTACAATGAGCAGTTCTTC,CASSEWATVYNEQFF
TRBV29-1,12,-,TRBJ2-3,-,TGCAGCGTTGAAGATCCTTCCCTCGCGCAGTATTTT,CSVEDPSLAQYF
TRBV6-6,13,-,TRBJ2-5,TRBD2,TGTGCCAGCACCCCCCCGGGAGGGGAGACCCAGTACTTC,CASTPPGGETQYF
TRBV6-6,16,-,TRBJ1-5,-,TGTGCCAGCAGTCGCCGGACGGACACCTACAATCAGCCCCAGCATTTT,CASSRRTDTYNQPQHF
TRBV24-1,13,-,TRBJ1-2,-,TGTGCCACCGAACCGGGGGGGGGATCGCGCTACACCTTC,CATEPGGGSRYTF
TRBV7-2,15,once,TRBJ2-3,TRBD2,TGTGCCAGCAGCAAAGCGGGACCGAGCACAGATACGCAGTATTTT,CASSKAGPSTDTQYF
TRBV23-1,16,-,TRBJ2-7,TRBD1,TGCGCCAGCAGTCGAGTTGAATACAGGGGGACCTACGAGCAGTACTTC,CASSRVEYRGTYEQYF
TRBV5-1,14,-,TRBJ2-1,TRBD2,TGCGCCAGCTTTAGCGGGAGGGCCATGGATGAGCAGTTCTTC,CASFSGRAMDEQFF
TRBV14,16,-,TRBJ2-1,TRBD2,TGTGCCAGCAGCCAAGATTCACTAGCGGTATACAATGAGCAGTTCTTC,CASSQDSLAVYNEQFF
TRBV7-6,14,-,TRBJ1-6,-,TGTGCCAGCAGCTTACGGGGGGGCAATTCACCCCTCCACTTT,CASSLRGGNSPLHF
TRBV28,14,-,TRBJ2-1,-,TGTGCCACGGTAGGAGCAGGGGTGTACAATGAGCAGTTCTTC,CATVGAGVYNEQFF
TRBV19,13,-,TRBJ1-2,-,TGTGCCAGTAGTATCGGCGGTTCGGGGGGCTACACCTTC,CASSIGGSGGYTF